These 20 T cell receptor beta chains originate from one sample sequenced in a study of blood T cell repertoires in COVID-19. The protocol was immunoSEQ multiplex PCR, while the TCRdb copy is restricted to in-frame clones and leaves out a portion. The data hold around 370,000 clones, with about nine tenths observed a single time. Sample: peripheral blood. The receptors derive from a woman aged 45-65 years with COVID-19, enrolled during active disease.

The chain combines TRBV7-2 with TRBJ1-1; D may be TRBD1 (5 bases). The germline gives CDR1 SGHTA, CDR2 FQGNSA. Deletions cut 0 bases from V and 4 bases from J, with 12 bases between. This CDR3 has 15 residues. The CDR3 sequence is CASSLAARVGTEAFF. The CDR3 DNA reads TGTGCCAGCAGCTTAGCGGCCAGGGTGGGCACTGAAGCTTTCTTT.

The chain joins TRBV29-1 to TRBJ1-2; D gene unclear. V was cut by 1 base and J by 0 bases, with 6 bases left in between. The germline gives CDR1 SQVTM, CDR2 ANQGSEA. The CDR3 consists of 13 residues. CDR3 DNA: TGCAGCGTTGAAGCCCAGACTAACTATGGCTACACCTTC. Translating gives CSVEAQTNYGYTF.

This chain connects TRBV25-1 to TRBJ1-3; no clear D gene. Between the trimmed V and J ends, which lost 8 bases and 1 base, there was a span of 18 bases. The CDR3 loop spans 16 amino acids. Germline values: CDR1 MGHDK, CDR2 SYGVNS. CDR3 bases: TGTGCCAGCGCCCGGGGAGGGCCCGGGTCTGGAAACACCATATATTTT. Its translation is CASARGGPGSGNTIYF.

The rearrangement joins TRBV7-9 to TRBJ2-5; 7 bases align to TRBD2. The CDR3 runs to 15 residues. Germline CDR1 SEHNR, CDR2 FQNEAQ (reference sequence). The junction had 9 bases not matched to a gene; V was cut back by 5 bases and J by 3 bases. The CDR3 sequence is CASSLTRTSKETQYF. The CDR3 DNA is TGTGCCAGCAGCCTCACACGGACTAGTAAAGAGACCCAGTACTTC.

V gene TRBV7-8 combines with J gene TRBJ1-3; TRBD1 agrees at 12 bases. Germline V gives CDR1 SGHVS, CDR2 FQNEAQ. The V and J ends lost 0 bases and 4 bases, in that order; junction bases with no gene match: 10. The CDR3 has 19 residues. Written as DNA, the CDR3 is TGTGCCAGCAGCTTAGCGCTGTCGGGACAGGGGGCGCGAGGAAACACCATATATTTT. Encoded protein: CASSLALSGQGARGNTIYF.

This chain connects TRBV15 to TRBJ2-7; TRBD2 agrees at 13 bases. With V trimmed by 1 base and J by 5 bases, 11 bases remained unmatched. Germline CDR1 LNHNV, CDR2 YYDKDF (reference sequence). The CDR3 loop spans 18 amino acids. The CDR3 bases are TGTGCCACCAGCAGAGCATATTCGGGGACTAGCGGGGCCCACGAGCAGTACTTC. Its protein is CATSRAYSGTSGAHEQYF.

V is TRBV6-5 and J is TRBJ2-7, with a weak D call TRBD2 (5 bases). Germline assignment: CDR1 MNHEY and CDR2 SVGAGI. This CDR3 has 14 amino acids. V was clipped by 6 bases and J by 6 bases, with 18 bases between them. The chain's CDR3 is CASSRMSGLREQYF. The CDR3 DNA reads as TGTGCCAGCAGCCGAATGAGCGGACTTCGCGAGCAGTACTTC.

This rearrangement joins TRBV4-3 to TRBJ2-1; unclear D gene. Germline V gene data show CDR1 as LGHNA and CDR2 as YSLEER. The CDR3 has 13 residues. Trimming removed 0 bases at V and 10 bases at J, with 10 bases between. Written as DNA, the CDR3 is TGCGCCAGCAGCCAAGATCTGCGGCTGGAGCAGTTCTTC. It specifies CASSQDLRLEQFF.

The chain links TRBV30 to TRBJ1-5, with 11 bases fitting TRBD1. CDR1 and CDR2 (germline): GTSNPN, SVGIG (reference sequence). Trimming took 5 bases from V and 6 from J; bases not matched to a gene: 6. This CDR3 comprises 14 residues. The CDR3 reads CAWGGQGASQPQHF. The DNA for the CDR3 is TGTGCCTGGGGCGGACAGGGGGCTTCTCAGCCCCAGCATTTT.

This chain connects TRBV24-1 to TRBJ2-2; D call uncertain. The germline V and J ends were trimmed by 0 bases and 0 bases, with 13 bases remaining between them. This CDR3 has 18 residues. Germline CDR1 reads KGHDR; CDR2 reads SFDVKD. The chain's CDR3 is CATSDLHRLTTNTGELFF. CDR3 nucleotide sequence: TGTGCCACCAGTGATTTGCATCGTCTAACTACGAACACCGGGGAGCTGTTTTTT.

This clone was observed a single time. The CDR3 coding sequence is TGTGCCAGCAGCTTAGCGCAGGGGGATACTCGGAATGAGCAGTTCTTC. It yields the protein CASSLAQGDTRNEQFF. The rearrangement uses TRBV7-9 and TRBJ2-1; the match to TRBD1 covers 7 bases. Per the germline V gene, CDR1 is SEHNR and CDR2 is FQNEAQ (reference sequence). Trimming cost V 0 bases and J 7 bases; bases outside gene matches: 9. This CDR3 comprises 16 residues.

Of note for this clone: Other DNA variants within this sample encode the same CDR3. The CDR3 sequence is CASSLGGAAYEQYF. The CDR3 DNA follows: TGTGCCAGCAGCTTAGGGGGGGCCGCCTACGAGCAGTACTTC. The J gene is TRBJ2-7, the V gene TRBV13; D possibly corresponds to TRBD1 (6 bases). The V end lost 0 bases, the J end lost 2 bases, and 8 bases lay between the germline ends. This CDR3 comprises 14 residues. Germline CDR1 reads PRHDT; CDR2 reads FYEKMQ (reference sequence).

V gene TRBV3-1 (or the pseudogene TRBV3-2) combines with J gene TRBJ2-7, with 10 bases lining up with TRBD2. This CDR3 is 13 amino acids long. Germline loops: CDR1 LGHDT, CDR2 YNNKEL (reference sequence). V shed 4 bases and J 4 bases; nucleotides not matched to a gene: 1. The CDR3 region is CASSPLAGYEQYF. The DNA of the CDR3 is TGTGCCAGCAGCCCACTAGCGGGATACGAGCAGTACTTC.

This clone was counted a few times. The chain couples TRBV27 to TRBJ1-5; possibly TRBD1 for D (5 bases). V lost 2 bases and J lost 2, with 16 bases in between. The CDR3 is made up of 17 amino acids. The V gene's germline CDR1 is MNHEY and CDR2 SMNVEV (reference sequence). In DNA, the CDR3 is TGTGCCAGCAGTTTACAAATGCGGGGGGATGGCAATCAGCCCCAGCATTTT. Translation: CASSLQMRGDGNQPQHF.

The V and J genes are TRBV4-3 and TRBJ2-1, with TRBD2 identical over 9 bases. The CDR3 contains 17 residues. CDR1 is LGHNA, CDR2 YSLEER, per germline. V lost 3 bases to trimming and J lost 2 bases; unmatched junction nucleotides: 8. CDR3 loop: CASSQFSSGRPYNEQFF. Here the CDR3 DNA reads TGCGCCAGCAGCCAGTTCTCAAGCGGGAGGCCCTACAATGAGCAGTTCTTC.

J is TRBJ2-5 and V is TRBV29-1; 8 bases are a match to TRBD1. The V and J ends lost 4 bases and 5 bases, in that order; junction bases with no gene match: 15. There are 16 residues in the CDR3. Germline V gene lookup returns CDR1 SQVTM and CDR2 ANQGSEA. The CDR3 reads CSVVGLEGQVGETQYF. DNA for the CDR3: TGCAGCGTTGTAGGATTGGAGGGACAGGTTGGGGAGACCCAGTACTTC.

The chain links TRBV4-1 to TRBJ1-5; TRBD1 matches 9 bases. The V and J ends lost 1 base and 0 bases, in that order; junction bases with no gene match: 7. This CDR3 is built from 18 residues. Germline CDR1 and CDR2: MGHRA and YSYEKL. CDR3 DNA: TGCGCCAGCAGCCAAGCCGGGACAGGGAGCTATAGCAATCAGCCCCAGCATTTT. Protein: CASSQAGTGSYSNQPQHF.

The chain has TRBV21-1 and TRBJ2-1; the tabulated D call, TRBD1, remains unverified against the DNA. TRBV21-1 is a documented pseudogene. The CDR3 contains 15 residues. CDR3 sequence (DNA): TGTGCCAGCAGCTTCCCCGGGACAGGTGTTCCAAGCGGATTCTTC. Protein product: CASSFPGTGVPSGFF.

The CDR3 nucleotides read TGTGCCAGCAGCTATGGGGCGGGACCCTCCTACAATGAGCAGTTCTTC. Amino acids: CASSYGAGPSYNEQFF. The rearrangement joins TRBV7-2 to TRBJ2-1; weak D call: TRBD2 (6 bases). Trimming shortened V by 4 bases and J by 0 bases, and 13 bases separated the two germline ends. Germline V gene lookup returns CDR1 SGHTA and CDR2 FQGNSA. The CDR3 totals 16 residues. The full variable domain, completed using reference TRBV7-2 and TRBJ2-1, is GAGVSQSPSNKVTEKGKDVELRCDPISGHTALYWYRQSLGQGLEFLIYFQGNSAPDKSGLPSDRFSAERTGGSVSTLTIQRTQQEDSAVYLCASSYGAGPSYNEQFFGPGTRLTVL.

The chain links TRBV19 to TRBJ2-3; D unresolved. The V end lost 3 bases, the J end lost 4 bases, and 11 bases lay between the germline ends. CDR1 is LNHDA, CDR2 SQIVND, per germline (reference sequence). The CDR3 covers 14 residues. The CDR3 coding sequence is TGTGCCAGTAGTATTTCTCTAGATCCAGATACGCAGTATTTT. Protein sequence: CASSISLDPDTQYF.